Listed below are T cell receptor beta chains from one sample, sequenced in a study of metastatic and nonmetastatic thyroid tumors. TCRdb re-called clones from the PCR reads using MiXCR. The sample includes just under 60,000 clones, 16% of them seen just once. The source material was blood. The receptors stem from a male donor with papillary thyroid cancer or a benign thyroid nodule (not recorded which). Some clones in this sample may be carry-over from other donors' samples. Both conserved end residues are part of each CDR3. Fields, in order: J gene, D gene, CDR3 length, clone size, V gene, CDR3 DNA, CDR3 protein. The D gene is left open where the match is weak. Size is omitted from some rows. Given values are once, few, many or a class for expanded clones.

J gene: TRBJ2-7; D gene: -; CDR3 length: 10; clone size: -; V gene: TRBV6-1; CDR3 DNA: TGTGCCAGTTGGATGGTCGAGCAGTACTTC; CDR3 protein: CASWMVEQYF
J gene: TRBJ2-7; D gene: TRBD2; CDR3 length: 16; clone size: -; V gene: TRBV2; CDR3 DNA: TGTGCCAGCAGTGAAAGTGGAAGCGGGAGAGACTACGAGCAGTACTTC; CDR3 protein: CASSESGSGRDYEQYF
J gene: TRBJ2-1; D gene: TRBD1; CDR3 length: 16; clone size: -; V gene: TRBV6-1; CDR3 DNA: TGTGCCAGCAGTGAAAGGACAGGAGGCTCCTACAATGAGCAGTTCTTC; CDR3 protein: CASSERTGGSYNEQFF
J gene: TRBJ1-1; D gene: -; CDR3 length: 13; clone size: many; V gene: TRBV16; CDR3 DNA: TGTGCCAGCAGCCAGGACAGATCCTCTGAAGCTTTCTTT; CDR3 protein: CASSQDRSSEAFF
J gene: TRBJ2-7; D gene: TRBD2; CDR3 length: 14; clone size: -; V gene: TRBV20-1; CDR3 DNA: TGCAGTGCTCCCCTCACTAGCGGGGGCCACGAGCAGTACTTC; CDR3 protein: CSAPLTSGGHEQYF
J gene: TRBJ2-1; D gene: TRBD2; CDR3 length: 16; clone size: many; V gene: TRBV18; CDR3 DNA: TGTGCCAGCTCATCAACCGGGACTAGCGGGAGTAGTGAGCAGTTCTTC; CDR3 protein: CASSSTGTSGSSEQFF
J gene: TRBJ1-1; D gene: TRBD1; CDR3 length: 14; clone size: many; V gene: TRBV5-6; CDR3 DNA: TGTGCCAGCAGCTACGGGACAGCGAACACTGAAGCTTTCTTT; CDR3 protein: CASSYGTANTEAFF
J gene: TRBJ1-1; D gene: -; CDR3 length: 15; clone size: -; V gene: TRBV10-3; CDR3 DNA: TGTGCCATCGGTGAGTGGAAAGTGGAGAACACTGAAGCTTTCTTT; CDR3 protein: CAIGEWKVENTEAFF
J gene: TRBJ1-2; D gene: TRBD1; CDR3 length: 17; clone size: many; V gene: TRBV9; CDR3 DNA: TGTGCCAGCAGCGTGGGGACAGGGCGAGTTGTGGGGTATGGCTACACCTTC; CDR3 protein: CASSVGTGRVVGYGYTF
J gene: TRBJ2-2; D gene: -; CDR3 length: 15; clone size: -; V gene: TRBV7-3; CDR3 DNA: TGTGCCAGCAGCTTCACCTGTACAGACACCGGGGAGCTGTTTTTT; CDR3 protein: CASSFTCTDTGELFF
J gene: TRBJ2-2; D gene: -; CDR3 length: 16; clone size: -; V gene: TRBV10-2; CDR3 DNA: TGCGCCAGCAGTGAGTCGGGTCGCGGGTACACCGGTGAGCTGTTTTTT; CDR3 protein: CASSESGRGYTGELFF
J gene: TRBJ2-1; D gene: TRBD2; CDR3 length: 19; clone size: -; V gene: TRBV20-1; CDR3 DNA: TGCAGTGCTAGAGATCTGGGACTAGCGGGGGGGATCTCCTACAATGAGCAGTTCTTC; CDR3 protein: CSARDLGLAGGISYNEQFF
J gene: TRBJ2-3; D gene: -; CDR3 length: 16; clone size: many; V gene: TRBV12-3/TRBV12-4; CDR3 DNA: TGTGCCAGCAGTTTAAGGGTCGGTGGTTACACAGATACGCAGTATTTT; CDR3 protein: CASSLRVGGYTDTQYF
J gene: TRBJ2-5; D gene: TRBD2; CDR3 length: 18; clone size: -; V gene: TRBV9; CDR3 DNA: TGTGCCAGCAGCGGCCCCCCGGGACTAGCGGAATCCCAAGAGACCCAGTACTTC; CDR3 protein: CASSGPPGLAESQETQYF
J gene: TRBJ1-4; D gene: TRBD1; CDR3 length: 14; clone size: many; V gene: TRBV15; CDR3 DNA: TGTGCCACCAGCTCCGGACAGGAAGGGGAAAAACTGTTTTTT; CDR3 protein: CATSSGQEGEKLFF
J gene: TRBJ2-7; D gene: -; CDR3 length: 15; clone size: -; V gene: TRBV11-2; CDR3 DNA: TGTGTCAGCAGTTGGAACAGGACAACCTTCTACGAGCAGTACTTC; CDR3 protein: CVSSWNRTTFYEQYF
J gene: TRBJ2-2; D gene: TRBD2; CDR3 length: 17; clone size: once; V gene: TRBV6-2/TRBV6-3; CDR3 DNA: TGTGCCAGCAGTTACCCACCCGGGACTAGCGGAGTTGGGGAGCTGTTTTTT; CDR3 protein: CASSYPPGTSGVGELFF
J gene: TRBJ1-1; D gene: TRBD1; CDR3 length: 15; clone size: many; V gene: TRBV12-5; CDR3 DNA: TGTGCTAGTGGTTTGTCCGGGACAGGGCGGACTGAAGCTTTCTTT; CDR3 protein: CASGLSGTGRTEAFF
J gene: TRBJ2-1; D gene: TRBD1; CDR3 length: 15; clone size: many; V gene: TRBV19; CDR3 DNA: TGTGCCAGTAGAAAGACAGGGCCCTCCTACAATGAGCAGTTCTTC; CDR3 protein: CASRKTGPSYNEQFF
J gene: TRBJ2-1; D gene: -; CDR3 length: 13; clone size: -; V gene: TRBV7-2; CDR3 DNA: TGTGCCAGCAGTTTCTGGGGTTACAATGAGCAGTTCTTC; CDR3 protein: CASSFWGYNEQFF
J gene: TRBJ1-2; D gene: TRBD1; CDR3 length: 15; clone size: few; V gene: TRBV12-3/TRBV12-4; CDR3 DNA: TGTGCCAGCAGTCCGACAGGGTATACTAACTATGGCTACACCTTC; CDR3 protein: CASSPTGYTNYGYTF
J gene: TRBJ1-6; D gene: -; CDR3 length: 15; clone size: many; V gene: TRBV20-1; CDR3 DNA: TGCAGTGCTAGAGGGCATCCTGGGGGAAGTTCACCCCTCCACTTT; CDR3 protein: CSARGHPGGSSPLHF
J gene: TRBJ1-6; D gene: -; CDR3 length: 15; clone size: -; V gene: TRBV30; CDR3 DNA: TGTGCCTGGAGCCTAGGGGGGGCGCGGAATTCACCCCTCCACTTT; CDR3 protein: CAWSLGGARNSPLHF
J gene: TRBJ2-7; D gene: -; CDR3 length: 16; clone size: many; V gene: TRBV5-4; CDR3 DNA: TGTGCCAGCAGCTTGGAACCAGGGTTTGAGTCCTACGAGCAGTACTTC; CDR3 protein: CASSLEPGFESYEQYF